The rows below give T cell receptor beta chains drawn from one sample of a study of blood T cells in healthy people across ages. TCRdb re-called the 5' RACE reads through MiXCR, storing one row per CDR3 protein. Among hundreds of thousands of distinct CDR3 sequences listed, about 30% were seen once. Sequencing was carried out using blood. These receptors all stem from a woman older than 75 in good health. CDR3s include the opening cysteine and the closing phenylalanine or tryptophan. The D gene is left open where the match is weak. The size entry is marked missing in some rows and otherwise reads once, few, many or a size class.

j_gene | abundance | d_gene | v_gene | CDR3aa | CDR3nt
TRBJ2-7 | many | TRBD2 | TRBV27 | CASSLSSGGVWEQYF | TGTGCCAGCAGTTTATCTAGCGGGGGGGTCTGGGAGCAGTACTTC
TRBJ2-7 | many | TRBD2 | TRBV5-1 | CASSLDLAGVGEQYF | TGCGCCAGCAGCTTGGATCTAGCGGGGGTAGGCGAGCAGTACTTC
TRBJ2-3 | NA | TRBD2 | TRBV12-3/TRBV12-4 | CASSRTRVGADAQYF | TGTGCCAGCAGTCGGACTAGAGTGGGAGCAGATGCGCAGTATTTT
TRBJ2-5 | NA | TRBD2 | TRBV6-2/TRBV6-3 | CASTGGLAGSTYNEQYF | TGTGCCAGCACTGGGGGACTAGCGGGAAGTACCTACAATGAGCAGTACTTC
TRBJ2-3 | many | NA | TRBV7-9 | CASSLDTFTDTQYF | TGTGCCAGCAGCTTGGACACTTTCACAGATACGCAGTATTTT
TRBJ2-7 | many | NA | TRBV7-2 | CASRGAEYEQYF | TGTGCCAGCAGGGGGGCAGAGTACGAGCAGTACTTC
TRBJ1-4 | once | NA | TRBV28 | CASGNQALNEKLFF | TGTGCCAGCGGGAATCAGGCCCTCAATGAAAAACTGTTTTTT
TRBJ2-3 | NA | NA | TRBV12-5 | CASGLVLGTQATDTQYF | TGTGCTAGTGGTTTGGTATTGGGGACACAAGCTACAGATACACAGTATTTT
TRBJ2-5 | many | TRBD2 | TRBV11-3 | CASSALAGGGETQYF | TGTGCCAGCAGCGCCCTAGCGGGGGGAGGAGAGACCCAGTACTTC
TRBJ2-1 | many | NA | TRBV7-7 | CASSELGSYNEQFF | TGTGCCAGCAGTGAATTGGGCTCCTACAATGAGCAGTTCTTC
TRBJ1-1 | few | NA | TRBV9 | CASGRGMGNTEAFF | TGTGCCAGCGGTCGGGGCATGGGGAACACTGAAGCTTTCTTT
TRBJ2-1 | NA | TRBD2 | TRBV9 | CASSVIAGAGDDNGQFF | TGTGCCAGCAGCGTAATTGCCGGAGCGGGGGACGACAATGGGCAGTTCTTC
TRBJ2-3 | many | TRBD1 | TRBV20-1 | CSGGQGSTDTQYF | TGCAGTGGGGGACAGGGAAGCACAGATACGCAGTATTTT
TRBJ2-7 | many | NA | TRBV7-2 | CASSLWGSENYEQYF | TGTGCCAGCAGCTTATGGGGCAGCGAGAACTACGAGCAGTACTTC
TRBJ1-2 | NA | NA | TRBV11-2 | CASSPVLPRIYGYTF | TGTGCCAGCAGCCCAGTCCTCCCCCGGATCTATGGCTACACCTTC
TRBJ2-5 | many | NA | TRBV4-1 | CASSQDLGGRIDRETQYF | TGCGCCAGCAGCCAAGATCTTGGGGGGCGAATTGATCGAGAGACCCAGTACTTC
TRBJ2-7 | NA | TRBD1 | TRBV7-7 | CASSPTGTAEQYF | TGTGCTAGCAGCCCTACCGGGACAGCCGAGCAGTACTTC
TRBJ2-1 | many | NA | TRBV5-1 | CASSLAGETYNEQFF | TGCGCCAGCAGCTTGGCGGGGGAGACCTACAATGAGCAGTTCTTC
TRBJ2-1 | many | NA | TRBV20-1 | CSARAGGLSANEQFF | TGCAGTGCTAGAGCGGGCGGTCTATCCGCCAATGAGCAGTTCTTC
TRBJ1-1 | NA | TRBD1 | TRBV3-1 | CASSPGQGAITEAFF | TGTGCCAGCAGCCCTGGACAGGGGGCAATCACTGAAGCTTTCTTT
TRBJ2-3 | NA | NA | TRBV6-4 | CASRDSGRTDTQYF | TGTGCCAGCAGGGACTCGGGAAGGACAGATACGCAGTATTTT
TRBJ2-4 | NA | TRBD1 | TRBV16 | CASSPGGKAKNIQYF | TGTGCCAGCAGCCCAGGGGGAAAGGCCAAAAACATTCAGTACTTC
TRBJ1-1 | many | NA | TRBV20-1 | CSAREYRVGAFF | TGCAGTGCTAGAGAGTACAGGGTTGGAGCTTTCTTT
TRBJ2-2 | few | NA | TRBV7-2 | CASTRGFGGGGTGELFF | TGTGCCAGCACCCGCGGGTTTGGCGGGGGCGGCACCGGGGAGCTGTTTTTT
TRBJ1-1 | NA | NA | TRBV29-1 | CSVASQGLRNTEAFF | TGCAGCGTTGCCTCACAGGGACTAAGGAACACTGAAGCTTTCTTT
TRBJ2-7 | many | NA | TRBV5-8 | CASRPLLGGSQYF | TGTGCCAGCAGGCCGCTGCTCGGTGGGTCCCAGTACTTC
TRBJ2-3 | NA | NA | TRBV29-1 | CSVDRGGRDTQYF | TGCAGCGTTGACAGGGGAGGGAGAGATACGCAGTATTTT
TRBJ2-1 | many | NA | TRBV7-2 | CASSLALSGGAYNEQFF | TGTGCCAGCAGCTTAGCGCTAAGTGGGGGGGCTTACAATGAGCAGTTCTTC
TRBJ1-3 | once | NA | TRBV4-1 | CASSQESTHGNTIYF | TGCGCCAGCAGCCAAGAGTCAACCCATGGAAACACCATATATTTT
TRBJ2-7 | many | NA | TRBV20-1 | CSARALDASGPYEQYF | TGCAGTGCTAGGGCCCTGGATGCAAGCGGGCCGTACGAGCAGTACTTC
TRBJ2-1 | NA | NA | TRBV7-9 | CASREEGGSPGNEQFF | TGTGCCAGCAGAGAGGAAGGGGGTTCCCCGGGAAATGAGCAGTTCTTC
TRBJ2-3 | many | TRBD2 | TRBV7-2 | CASSLSGGSDTQYF | TGTGCCAGCAGCTTGAGCGGGGGGTCAGATACGCAGTATTTT
TRBJ1-2 | many | NA | TRBV7-2 | CASSLAFQAGVYGYTF | TGTGCCAGCAGCTTAGCGTTTCAGGCGGGAGTATATGGCTACACCTTC